This is a list of T cell receptor beta chains from one sample in a study of blood T cell repertoires in COVID-19. Some clones are missing from TCRdb's copy, which holds only in-frame ones; the method was immunoSEQ multiplex PCR. In the table there are 200,000 or so clones, over 80% of which are singletons. Sequencing was performed on peripheral blood. These receptor sequences come from a woman aged 25-40 years with acute or convalescent COVID-19. Each CDR3 is given with its conserved first and last residue. A D gene is named only where the DNA matches it firmly. Clone size, where shown, is once, few, many, or a class for clones that have expanded.

>TRBD1|TRBJ1-5|TRBV19|once
TGTGCCAGTACTAAAGGACAGGGGGTGAATCAGCCCCAGCATTTT
CASTKGQGVNQPQHF
>TRBD2|TRBJ2-1|TRBV5-6|-
TGTGCCAGCAGCTCGGTGGGGACTAGCGGGAGCACTGAGCAGTTCTTC
CASSSVGTSGSTEQFF
>-|TRBJ2-2|TRBV29-1|-
TGCAGCGTTGGGACAGACACCGGGGAGCTGTTTTTT
CSVGTDTGELFF
>TRBD2|TRBJ2-3|TRBV19|many
TGTGCCAGCCGCCTCGGACTAGCGGCCACAGATACGCAGTATTTT
CASRLGLAATDTQYF
>-|TRBJ1-3|TRBV30|-
TGTGCCTGGAGTGTATTGCGAGCTGGAAACACCATATATTTT
CAWSVLRAGNTIYF
>TRBD2|TRBJ2-3|TRBV14|-
TGTGCCAGCAGCTTACGGGGGGGGTACACAGATACGCAGTATTTT
CASSLRGGYTDTQYF
>-|TRBJ1-5|TRBV6-5|-
TGTGCCAGCAGTTCCGCAGGGAATCAGCCCCAGCATTTT
CASSSAGNQPQHF
>TRBD1|TRBJ2-1|TRBV9|-
TGTGCCAGCAGCGCAAGAGGACAGGGCTCCTACAATGAGCAGTTCTTC
CASSARGQGSYNEQFF
>TRBD2|TRBJ2-1|TRBV11-2|-
TGTGCCAGCAGCATCACTAGCGGGAGGGCCAATGAGCAGTTCTTC
CASSITSGRANEQFF
>TRBD2|TRBJ2-3|TRBV27|-
TGTGCCAGCAGAGAACGCCGGACTAGCCAAATGGGGACAGATACGCAGTATTTT
CASRERRTSQMGTDTQYF
>TRBD1|TRBJ1-5|TRBV5-5|-
TGTGCCAGCAGCTTGACGGGACAGGTACCAAATCAGCCCCAGCATTTT
CASSLTGQVPNQPQHF
>TRBD1|TRBJ1-1|TRBV19|-
TGTGCCAGTACAGTGGACAGGGGGGAGAACACTGAAGCTTTCTTT
CASTVDRGENTEAFF
>-|TRBJ1-5|TRBV7-9|few
TGTGCCAGCAGCGCCGGGAGCCTCGGGCAGCCCCAGCATTTT
CASSAGSLGQPQHF
>-|TRBJ1-1|TRBV12-3/TRBV12-4|-
TGTGCCAGCAGGAACTATCTGAACACTGAAGCTTTCTTT
CASRNYLNTEAFF
>-|TRBJ1-4|TRBV9|-
TGTGCCAGCAGCGTCAAGCCCCAGGCGGGCCTCACTAATGAAAAACTGTTTTTT
CASSVKPQAGLTNEKLFF
>TRBD2|TRBJ2-3|TRBV30|-
TGTGCCTGGAGTCAGCGGGGGGCAGATACGCAGTATTTT
CAWSQRGADTQYF
>-|TRBJ2-7|TRBV7-2|-
TGTGCCAGCAGCCCTACTGCCCACTCCTACGAGCAGTACTTC
CASSPTAHSYEQYF
>-|TRBJ2-1|TRBV19|-
TGTGCCAGTAGTATTAAGGGGATTGCCAATGAGCAGTTCTTC
CASSIKGIANEQFF
>TRBD2|TRBJ2-2|TRBV27|few
TGTGCCAGCAGTTCCGCCGGACTAGCGGCGAACACCGGGGAGCTGTTTTTT
CASSSAGLAANTGELFF
>-|TRBJ2-7|TRBV28|-
TGTGCCACCGAACCCTCAGGGGGCGGGGGAACCTACGAGCAGTACTTC
CATEPSGGGGTYEQYF
>TRBD2|TRBJ2-4|TRBV6-4|few
TGTGCCAGCAGTGACTCGCGGGGGGGCAGCATTCAGTACTTC
CASSDSRGGSIQYF
>-|TRBJ1-5|TRBV10-2|-
TGCGCCAGCAGTGACCCCCAGCAGCCCCAGCATTTT
CASSDPQQPQHF
>-|TRBJ1-3|TRBV19|-
TGTGCCAGTAGTTCGGCAGGGGCCTCTGGAAACACCATATATTTT
CASSSAGASGNTIYF
>TRBD1|TRBJ2-7|TRBV30|-
TGTGCCTGGAGGGGTGACAGGGGCTTCGACGAGCAGTACTTC
CAWRGDRGFDEQYF
>-|TRBJ2-7|TRBV6-5|-
TGTGCCAGCAAGTCGGGTAACAGGGCCCCCTACGAGCAGTACTTC
CASKSGNRAPYEQYF
>-|TRBJ2-1|TRBV30|-
TGTGCCTGGAGTGTACGCGACAGGGGAGGGAATGAGCAGTTCTTC
CAWSVRDRGGNEQFF
>-|TRBJ1-1|TRBV21-1|-
TGTGCCAGCAGCAAAGTGAGGCAGGGTCGTGACACTGAAGCTTTCTTT
CASSKVRQGRDTEAFF
>-|TRBJ1-1|TRBV7-2|-
TGTGCCAGCAGCTTATCAGTCGTGGGGGGATGGAACACTGAAGCTTTCTTT
CASSLSVVGGWNTEAFF
>-|TRBJ2-3|TRBV4-3|-
TGCGCCAGCAGCCAAGAAGGAGACGCCTCAGATACGCAGTATTTT
CASSQEGDASDTQYF
>TRBD1|TRBJ2-7|TRBV7-8|-
TGTGCCAGCAGCTTAGGGACAGGGTACTACGAGCAGTACTTC
CASSLGTGYYEQYF
>TRBD1|TRBJ2-7|TRBV5-4|-
TGTGCCAGCAGCCGGGGACAGGGGCTTTCCTACGAGCAGTACTTC
CASSRGQGLSYEQYF
>TRBD2|TRBJ2-1|TRBV9|-
TGTGCCAGCAGCGTAGAACTAGCGGGGGCCTCCGAGCAGTTCTTC
CASSVELAGASEQFF
>TRBD2|TRBJ2-5|TRBV4-2|-
TGTGCCAGCAGCCAAGGTGGTACTAGCGGGCCATTGGAGACCCAGTACTTC
CASSQGGTSGPLETQYF